This passage covers 24 T cell receptor beta chains from one sample sequenced in a study of cytotoxic CD8 clonotypes in ibrutinib-treated CLL (dated by TCRdb to the early 2020s). Preparation of the library involved the immunoSEQ multiplex PCR assay. What TCRdb holds here is the immuneACCESS table cut down to in-frame rearrangements. Part of the clones is not present; checked against another copy, under half of the missing clones reflect an unresolved V gene, and the others are unexplained. Recorded for this sample are some 300,000 clones; around four fifths of them occurred a single time. 6.5% to 8.5% of the sample is taken by the ten largest. The sample consisted of PBMCs, taken before ibrutinib treatment. The receptors were gathered from a human donor with chronic lymphocytic leukemia.

V and J are TRBV30 and TRBJ1-2; no clear D. V was cut by 2 bases and J by 3 bases, with 7 bases left in between. The V gene's germline CDR1 is GTSNPN and CDR2 SVGIG (reference sequence). The CDR3 has 12 residues. In DNA form, the CDR3 reads TGTGCCTGGAGTATTCGATACTATGGCTACACCTTC. Amino acid sequence: CAWSIRYYGYTF.

The J gene is TRBJ2-7, the V gene TRBV7-2; 8 bases fit TRBD2. The germline V gene has CDR1 SGHTA and CDR2 FQGNSA. V was pared by 5 bases and J by 5 bases, with 8 bases of the junction left unmatched. This CDR3 is built from 14 residues. CDR3 sequence reads: CASSTKRGFDEQYF. The CDR3 bases are TGTGCCAGCAGCACAAAGCGGGGGTTTGACGAGCAGTACTTC.

The V and J genes are TRBV30 and TRBJ2-3; TRBD2 might be the D (5 bases). Germline values: CDR1 GTSNPN, CDR2 SVGIG (reference sequence). This CDR3 spans 14 amino acids. The V and J ends lost 4 bases and 0 bases respectively, with 11 bases between them. CDR3 nucleotides: TGTGCCTGGAACCTAGCCAGTAGCACAGATACGCAGTATTTT. It is translated as CAWNLASSTDTQYF.

The J gene is TRBJ2-5, the V gene TRBV19; 14 bases map to TRBD2. The trim removed 5 bases at V and 5 bases at J, leaving 13 bases unmatched. This CDR3 contains 18 residues. CDR1 LNHDA and CDR2 SQIVND come from the germline V gene (reference sequence). CDR3 DNA sequence: TGTGCCAGTAGTTCCTGGGGGACTAGCGGGAGAGGGGAGGAGACCCAGTACTTC. Its protein product is CASSSWGTSGRGEETQYF. The full variable domain, rest sourced from reference TRBV19 and TRBJ2-5, is DGGITQSPKYLFRKEGQNVTLSCEQNLNHDAMYWYRQDPGQGLRLIYYSQIVNDFQKGDIAEGYSVSREKKESFPLTVTSAQKNPTAFYLCASSSWGTSGRGEETQYFGPGTRLLVL.

The rearrangement links TRBV6-5 to TRBJ2-1, with 9 bases identical to TRBD2. The V and J ends lost 5 bases and 6 bases, in that order; junction bases with no gene match: 5. Germline V lookup: CDR1 MNHEY, CDR2 SVGAGI. The CDR3 contains 14 residues. This chain's CDR3 is CASSPGTSLNEQFF. CDR3 bases: TGTGCCAGCAGTCCCGGGACTAGCCTCAATGAGCAGTTCTTC.

The chain is built from TRBV5-5 and TRBJ1-5; no definite D call. The CDR3 is made up of 14 amino acids. Germline V gene lookup returns CDR1 SGHKS and CDR2 YYEKEE (reference sequence). The ends were cut back, 0 bases at V and 5 bases at J, with 9 bases in the middle. CDR3 in DNA: TGTGCCAGCAGCTTGGGGACCTTTGATCAGCCCCAGCATTTT. Protein product: CASSLGTFDQPQHF.

The table lists this clone with a few counts. This sequence joins TRBV19 and TRBJ1-1; D gene unclear. The germline gives CDR1 LNHDA, CDR2 SQIVND (reference sequence). The CDR3 covers 13 residues. The V and J ends lost 3 bases and 0 bases respectively, with 5 bases between them. The CDR3 DNA reads as TGTGCCAGTAGTATGGGGATGAACACTGAAGCTTTCTTT. It is translated as CASSMGMNTEAFF. Complete variable domain (other parts from reference TRBV19 and TRBJ1-1): DGGITQSPKYLFRKEGQNVTLSCEQNLNHDAMYWYRQDPGQGLRLIYYSQIVNDFQKGDIAEGYSVSREKKESFPLTVTSAQKNPTAFYLCASSMGMNTEAFFGQGTRLTVV.

This chain connects TRBV9 to TRBJ2-3; 8 bases align to TRBD1. This CDR3 is built from 16 residues. Trimming took 3 bases from V and 4 from J; bases not matched to a gene: 10. The germline V gene encodes CDR1 SGDLS and CDR2 YYNGEE. The CDR3, as DNA: TGTGCCAGCAGCGCAAAAAAGACAGGGGCGTCAGATACGCAGTATTTT. Its protein is CASSAKKTGASDTQYF. The whole variable domain, filled in from reference TRBV9 and TRBJ2-3, reads DSGVTQTPKHLITATGQRVTLRCSPRSGDLSVYWYQQSLDQGLQFLIQYYNGEERAKGNILERFSAQQFPDLHSELNLSSLELGDSALYFCASSAKKTGASDTQYFGPGTRLTVL.

The chain is built from TRBV7-9 and TRBJ2-7; D not resolved. This CDR3 is built from 12 residues. The germline gives CDR1 SEHNR, CDR2 FQNEAQ (reference sequence). V lost 0 bases to trimming and J lost 7 bases, with 7 bases between them. The DNA of the CDR3 is TGTGCCAGCAGCTTAGCCCAGGCAGAGCAGTACTTC. Its translation is CASSLAQAEQYF.

Worth noting for this clone: Germline is not matched at one junction end, which may reflect a read error. The rearrangement links TRBV11-3 to TRBJ2-1; D may be TRBD2 (5 bases). Germline-derived CDR1 and CDR2 are SGHNT and YENEEA. This CDR3 has 12 amino acids. Written as DNA, the CDR3 is TGTGCCAGCAGCTTAGCGAATAGCCCGGGGATCTTC. Translating gives CASSLANSPGIF.

This clone was seen ten or more times. Other DNA sequences in the sample encode the same CDR3. This chain uses TRBV27 with TRBJ2-2; D unclear. The CDR3 is 13 residues long. V lost 3 bases, J lost 2 bases, and 4 bases lay in between. In germline, CDR1 is MNHEY, CDR2 SMNVEV (reference sequence). CDR3 loop: CASSFLNTGELFF. The CDR3 coding sequence is TGTGCCAGCAGTTTCCTCAACACCGGGGAGCTGTTTTTT.

The rearrangement links TRBV4-3 to TRBJ2-7; 11 nucleotides align to TRBD2. CDR3 size: 15 residues. Germline V lookup: CDR1 LGHNA, CDR2 YSLEER. V was pared by 4 bases and J by 4 bases, with 6 bases of the junction left unmatched. As DNA, the CDR3 is TGCGCCAGCAGCCCCAATCTAGCGGGAGGATACGAGCAGTACTTC. This translates into CASSPNLAGGYEQYF.

This chain joins TRBV2 and TRBJ1-1, with 7 bases matching TRBD1. With 9 bases clipped from V and 4 bases from J, the junction kept 14 bases outside the gene matches. Germline V gene sequence: CDR1 SNHLY, CDR2 FYNNEI. The CDR3 consists of 15 residues. For the CDR3, the DNA is TGTGCCAGAGAAGTAAAGCCGGGACAGAGCACTGAAGCTTTCTTT. Amino acids: CAREVKPGQSTEAFF. Full variable domain (outside the CDR3, taken from reference TRBV2 and TRBJ1-1): EPEVTQTPSHQVTQMGQEVILRCVPISNHLYFYWYRQILGQKVEFLVSFYNNEISEKSEIFDDQFSVERPDGSNFTLKIRSTKLEDSAMYFCAREVKPGQSTEAFFGQGTRLTVV.

This sequence joins TRBV5-6 and TRBJ1-4; D gene uncertain. This CDR3 is 13 amino acids long. Germline V gene data show CDR1 as SGHDT and CDR2 as YYEEEE. The V gene lost 4 bases and the J gene lost 8 bases, with 12 bases spanning the gap. The CDR3 nucleotides are TGTGCCAGCAGCACCCTAGGGTGGGAAAAACTGTTTTTT. It translates to CASSTLGWEKLFF.

The chain employs TRBV7-9 and TRBJ1-5; TRBD1 matches 10 bases. Germline CDR1 is SEHNR and CDR2 is FQNEAQ (reference sequence). V dropped 4 bases and J dropped 8; count of bases not matched to a gene: 8. CDR3 length: 15 residues. The CDR3 sequence is CASSSGQGFDKPQHF. The CDR3, as DNA: TGTGCCAGCAGCTCGGGACAGGGGTTCGATAAGCCCCAGCATTTT.

This clone was seen just once. V and J are TRBV21-1 and TRBJ2-3; the tabulated D call, TRBD2, remains unverified against the DNA. TRBV21-1 is a pseudogene segment. CDR3 length: 16 amino acids. The CDR3 loop reads CASSPSTTGITDTQYF. The CDR3 DNA follows: TGTGCCAGCAGCCCTTCCACAACGGGGATCACAGATACGCAGTATTTT.

The rearrangement uses TRBV10-1 and TRBJ2-1, with 12 bases lining up with TRBD1. The CDR3 spans 15 residues. J lost 8 bases, V lost 3 bases, and 5 bases had no gene match. The germline V gene encodes CDR1 WNHNN and CDR2 SYGVQD (reference sequence). The CDR3 nucleotides are TGCGCCAGCAGTGATCCGGGACAGGGGGCATATGAGCAGTTCTTC. As protein: CASSDPGQGAYEQFF.

The chain is built from TRBV9 and TRBJ2-5; TRBD2 might be the D (6 bases). The CDR3 covers 15 residues. V gave up 1 base and J gave up 5 bases, with 15 bases separating them. Germline V gene sequence: CDR1 SGDLS, CDR2 YYNGEE. For the CDR3, the DNA is TGTGCCAGCAGCGTAATGGAGGGGCTTGGGGAGACCCAGTACTTC. Its translation is CASSVMEGLGETQYF.

As to this clone: In the same sample, other DNA sequences code for this CDR3. The CDR3 region is CASSQVVGYEQYF. As DNA, the CDR3 is TGCGCCAGCAGCCAAGTGGTAGGTTACGAGCAGTACTTC. The chain links TRBV4-3 to TRBJ2-7; D gene uncertain. Germline V lookup: CDR1 LGHNA, CDR2 YSLEER. The CDR3 totals 13 residues. Between the trimmed V and J ends, which lost 1 base and 4 bases, there was a span of 8 bases.

V usage is TRBV5-1 and J usage is TRBJ2-7; possibly TRBD1 or TRBD2 for D (5 bases each). The CDR3 totals 11 residues. Trimming shortened V by 5 bases and J by 2 bases, and 5 bases separated the two germline ends. Per germline, CDR1 SGHRS and CDR2 YFSETQ. CDR3 in amino acids: CASRGAYEQYF. The CDR3 DNA follows: TGCGCCAGCAGGGGGGCCTACGAGCAGTACTTC.

This clone was recorded once. V gene TRBV5-1 combines with J gene TRBJ2-7; D ambiguous. This CDR3 is built from 14 residues. CDR1 is SGHRS and CDR2 is YFSETQ in the germline V gene. Between the trimmed V and J ends, which lost 6 bases and 0 bases, there was a span of 13 bases. The CDR3 loop is CASTSRPDSYEQYF. DNA of the CDR3: TGCGCCAGCACCTCCCGTCCCGACTCCTACGAGCAGTACTTC.

The chain carries TRBV7-2 and TRBJ2-3; 8 bases are a match to TRBD2. This CDR3 region has 14 residues. V trimming: 5 bases; J trimming: 6 bases; junction bases outside the gene matches: 7. From germline, CDR1 is SGHTA and CDR2 FQGNSA. The CDR3 DNA follows: TGTGCCAGCAGCGCCAACATAGCGGGGGATACGCAGTATTTT. Translation: CASSANIAGDTQYF.

This sequence joins TRBV30 and TRBJ1-1; 9 nucleotides agree with TRBD1. The V gene end was trimmed by 0 bases and the J gene end by 5 bases; junction bases not matched to a gene: 13. Germline lookup yields CDR1 GTSNPN and CDR2 SVGIG (reference sequence). The CDR3 totals 17 residues. The CDR3 sequence: CAWSVRWDREGRTEAFF. As DNA, the CDR3 is TGTGCCTGGAGTGTACGGTGGGACAGGGAGGGAAGAACTGAAGCTTTCTTT. Based on the CDR3 plus reference TRBV30 and TRBJ1-1, the full variable domain is SQTIHQWPATLVQPVGSPLSLECTVEGTSNPNLYWYRQAAGRGLQLLFYSVGIGQISSEVPQNLSASRPQDRQFILSSKKLLLSDSGFYLCAWSVRWDREGRTEAFFGQGTRLTVV.

The chain combines TRBV7-2 with TRBJ2-2; D possibly corresponds to TRBD2 (5 bases). CDR1 is SGHTA and CDR2 is FQGNSA in the germline V gene. With 0 bases removed from V and 6 bases from J, the gap between germline ends came to 14 bases. This CDR3 is built from 16 residues. CDR3 nucleotides: TGTGCCAGCAGCTTAGCGGAGGTAGTCGCCGCCGGGGAGCTGTTTTTT. Its protein is CASSLAEVVAAGELFF.